The 5 T cell receptor beta chains below were found in one sample sequenced in a study of PD-L1 blockade in urothelial cancer. Specified time point: pretreatment peripheral blood. Data came from immunoSEQ multiplex PCR; TCRdb stores just in-frame clones and leaves some out. The table has about 130,000 clones, about 88% seen once; the top ten hold roughly 3.5%. This sample comprised PBMCs, obtained around atezolizumab (anti-PD-L1) treatment. The origin of the receptors is a man aged 50-60 years with urothelial cancer.

V usage is TRBV28 and J usage is TRBJ1-2; D is unclear. Trimming left V 6 bases short and J 4 bases short, with 12 bases between. This CDR3 spans 13 amino acids. In germline, CDR1 is MDHEN, CDR2 SYDVKM. In DNA, the CDR3 is TGTGCCAGCAGCGGCGGCGTATTCTATGGCTACACCTTC. Residues: CASSGGVFYGYTF.

The genes are TRBV7-3 and TRBJ2-7, with 14 bases matching TRBD2. V gave up 5 bases and J gave up 0 bases; unmatched junction bases: 6. This CDR3 has 17 residues. Germline V gene lookup returns CDR1 SGHTA and CDR2 FQGTGA. The CDR3 reads CASSPGTSGRNSYEQYF. The DNA of the CDR3 is TGTGCCAGCAGCCCGGGGACTAGCGGGAGAAACTCCTACGAGCAGTACTTC. The full variable domain, rest sourced from reference TRBV7-3 and TRBJ2-7, is GAGVSQTPSNKVTEKGKYVELRCDPISGHTALYWYRQSLGQGPEFLIYFQGTGAADDSGLPNDRFFAVRPEGSVSTLKIQRTERGDSAVYLCASSPGTSGRNSYEQYFGPGTRLTVT.

The rearrangement uses TRBV30 and TRBJ1-5; no definite D call. Germline V gene lookup returns CDR1 GTSNPN and CDR2 SVGIG (reference sequence). The CDR3 consists of 13 residues. V lost 5 bases, J lost 0 bases, and 8 bases lay in between. The CDR3 region is CAWARSSNQPQHF. CDR3 DNA: TGTGCCTGGGCCAGATCTAGCAATCAGCCCCAGCATTTT.

The chain recombines TRBV4-1 with TRBJ2-2, with TRBD2 matching 8 bases. CDR1 and CDR2 (germline): MGHRA, YSYEKL. This CDR3 has 17 amino acids. Trimming removed 1 base from V and 5 bases from J; junction bases left unmatched: 9. The CDR3 here is CASSQAPFSGTTGELFF. CDR3 nucleotide sequence: TGCGCCAGCAGCCAAGCCCCGTTTAGCGGGACTACCGGGGAGCTGTTTTTT.

This sequence joins TRBV6-5 and TRBJ1-1; 9 bases line up with TRBD1. The germline CDR1 and CDR2 sequences are MNHEY and SVGAGI. The junction had 8 bases not matched to a gene; V was cut back by 0 bases and J by 12 bases. The CDR3 has 14 residues. CDR3 coding DNA: TGTGCCAGCAGTTACTCAGTGGGACAGGGAGAACCTTTCTTT. Encoded protein: CASSYSVGQGEPFF.